Listed here is a single T cell receptor (beta chain). Its cognate antigen has yet to be identified. Base qualities are not recorded, but no much larger clone differs from it by a single base. From the cysteine up to the phenylalanine, the CDR3 has a length of 12 residues. The DNA shown is the 36-base CDR3, in frame from base 1. The germline ends are 11 bases apart after V is trimmed by 5 bases and J by 7 bases. Taken from the germline V gene, the CDR1 and CDR2 loops are SGHTA and FQGTGA. This specimen comes from a study of graft-versus-host responses after intestinal transplantation (dated by TCRdb to the early 2020s). Regarding the study in general: Multivisceral, liver-intestinal, or isolated intestinal transplants were received by the recipients. Every recipient was given anti-thymocyte globulin induction, then maintenance tacrolimus and steroids for roughly three years. Bulk TCR-beta CDR3 sequencing was used to track graft-versus-host and host-versus-graft alloreactive T cell clones in the graft, circulation and bone marrow after intestinal transplantation. Alloreactive clones were identified by sequencing pre-transplant mixed lymphocyte reaction products and comparing these products with unstimulated pre-transplant donor and recipient T cells. Of the roughly 24 intestinal transplant recipients enrolled in the cohort, one of whom was a retransplant, a few patients without pretransplant specimens were excluded. Donor T cell macrochimerism was defined as a peak of at least 4% donor T cells among recipient peripheral blood mononuclear cells. Rather than being sequenced by the commercial service, samples from a few later patients were sequenced in-house on an Illumina MiSeq and processed with MiXCR. What the research found in general, with its limitations: In the allografts of patients with donor T cell macrochimerism, GvH to HvG T cell clonal ratios were high. GvH clones were detected in recipient bone marrow, and some appeared earlier in ileal mucosa or blood, consistent with an intestinal mucosal origin. Early after transplant, peak levels of circulating GvH clones were found to be associated with declines in HvG clones. The conclusions were limited by the relatively low number and heterogeneity of the intestinal transplant patients.

Library construction relied on the immunoSEQ multiplex PCR assay. For most patients, genomic DNA was isolated using the Qiagen DNeasy Blood and Tissue Kit and was shipped frozen to Adaptive Biotechnologies for TCR sequencing. Adaptive Biotechnologies carried out high-throughput TCR-beta CDR3 sequencing of genomic DNA for most patients. Per the source publication's procedure: TCR sequencing data for 18 patients were retrieved from Adaptive's ImmunoSEQ software; a few other patients were processed with MiXCR and VDJtools. CD4 versus CD8 sorting errors were corrected by removing sequences found in both subsets at a frequency ratio below 5:1. CDR3 nucleotide sequences shared between donor and recipient were removed because the origin of such sequences could not be assigned. To be classed as alloreactive, a clone needed at least 2-fold expansion over unstimulated cells and a minimum CFSE-low frequency of 0.002% (template counts) or 0.001% (read counts). A clone was considered mappable if detected in the sequenced pre-transplant spleen, lymph node, or MLR CFSE-low populations of the donor or recipient. Cumulative frequency of alloreactive clones was calculated as a percentage of all sequences weighted by copy number. The source is immuneACCESS, and TCRdb retained only in-frame sequences with V and J called. Part of the clones is not carried over; for the studies checked, unresolved V genes explain less than half of this, and the remainder is unexplained. The DNA was the basis for D and trimming; V, J and clone size are from that table. The sample has about 64,000 clones on record, more than 90% of them singletons. The top ten constitute about 1.8% of the sample.

According to the study, the label for this sample's time point signals: cells obtained before transplantation from donor or recipient. CD3+CD4+ and CD3+CD8+ populations were FACS-sorted from unstimulated pre-transplant donor and recipient cells taken from spleen or lymph nodes. The sequenced sample was unstimulated CD8+ T cells sorted from spleen or lymph node cells, obtained before transplant. The sequence is built from TRBV7-3 and TRBJ1-1; TRBD1 could be the D gene, as 5 bases match. The TCR sequence derives from a human donor who was the organ donor for an intestinal transplant. CDR3 protein: CASSTNQGEAFF. The nucleotides read TGTGCCAGCAGCACAAACCAGGGTGAAGCTTTCTTT.